Below are 24 T cell receptor beta chains sequenced from a single sample in a study of shared clonotypes between healthy human individuals. TCRdb's copy holds only in-frame clones and misses some; the assay was immunoSEQ multiplex PCR. The sample yields millions of clones, approximately 94% seen once. Naive CD8 cells lacked CD45RO, underwent positive selection for CCR7 and left out terminally differentiated effector memory CD45RA+ cells. The sequencing sample was made of naive CD8+ T cells from PBMCs. These receptors all come from a man in his late teens or twenties in good health. Some clones in this sample may be carry-over from other donors' samples.

The chain links TRBV15 to TRBJ2-1, with TRBD2 matching over 12 bases. The CDR3 extends over 18 amino acids. Trimming took 5 bases from V and 5 from J; bases not matched to a gene: 13. CDR1 LNHNV and CDR2 YYDKDF come from the germline V gene (reference sequence). The CDR3 nucleotides read TGTGCCACCAGCTTAACGGGACTAGCGGGTAGGGCGCACAATGAGCAGTTCTTC. Translated: CATSLTGLAGRAHNEQFF.

This clone was counted once. The chain links TRBV28 to TRBJ1-1, with a tentative D call TRBD1 (6 bases). The germline V gene encodes CDR1 MDHEN and CDR2 SYDVKM. V lost 5 bases, J lost 3 bases, and 13 bases lay in between. This CDR3 spans 14 amino acids. CDR3 amino acids: CASSPDRFYTEAFF. CDR3 coding DNA: TGTGCCAGCAGTCCCGACAGGTTCTACACTGAAGCTTTCTTT. The whole variable domain, remainder taken from reference TRBV28 and TRBJ1-1, is DVKVTQSSRYLVKRTGEKVFLECVQDMDHENMFWYRQDPGLGLRLIYFSYDVKMKEKGDIPEGYSVSREKKERFSLILESASTNQTSMYLCASSPDRFYTEAFFGQGTRLTVV.

This chain links TRBV7-3 with TRBJ2-1; 9 bases agree with TRBD2. Unmatched junction bases numbered 7, after V lost 3 bases and J lost 4 bases. The CDR3 contains 16 residues. Germline lookup yields CDR1 SGHTA and CDR2 FQGTGA. CDR3 sequence (DNA): TGTGCCAGCAGCTTCACAGCGGGAGGATATTACAATGAGCAGTTCTTC. Its translation: CASSFTAGGYYNEQFF.

The J gene is TRBJ2-7, the V gene TRBV6-5; TRBD1 matches 8 bases. With V trimmed by 6 bases and J by 2 bases, 6 bases remained unmatched. Germline CDR1 is MNHEY and CDR2 is SVGAGI. The CDR3 sequence is 14 residues long. The chain's CDR3 is CASRGQVGTYEQYF. CDR3 in DNA: TGTGCCAGCAGGGGACAGGTGGGGACCTACGAGCAGTACTTC.

The V call is TRBV28, the J call TRBJ2-1; 7 positions agree with TRBD2. Germline V gives CDR1 MDHEN, CDR2 SYDVKM. The length of the CDR3 is 18 residues. The trim removed 5 bases at V and 7 bases at J, leaving 20 bases unmatched. The DNA of the CDR3 is TGTGCCAGCAGTACACACCACCGCGGGGGTATACTTCTGAATGAGCAGTTCTTC. Its translation is CASSTHHRGGILLNEQFF.

CDR3 nucleotide sequence: TGTGCCAGCACCCAGAACACTGAAGCTTTCTTT. Translating it yields CASTQNTEAFF. The chain links TRBV6-5 to TRBJ1-1; D not resolved. CDR3 length equals 11 residues. Germline V gene data show CDR1 as MNHEY and CDR2 as SVGAGI. The V and J ends lost 7 bases and 1 base respectively, with 4 bases between them.

This chain uses TRBV28 with TRBJ2-5, with D possibly being TRBD2 (6 bases). The germline gives CDR1 MDHEN, CDR2 SYDVKM. CDR3 length: 15 residues. V shed 6 bases and J shed 7 bases, with 21 bases lying between them. CDR3 sequence reads: CASRPKTRTYGTQYF. Written as DNA, the CDR3 is TGTGCCAGCAGGCCTAAGACTAGGACTTACGGGACCCAGTACTTC.

The genes are TRBV4-2 and TRBJ2-2, with a possible D match to TRBD2 (5 bases). With 4 bases removed from V and 0 bases from J, the gap between germline ends came to 9 bases. The CDR3 consists of 15 residues. Germline V gene lookup returns CDR1 LGHNA and CDR2 YNFKEQ. CDR3 protein: CASSLALANTGELFF. The CDR3 nucleotides are TGTGCCAGCAGCCTAGCGCTCGCGAACACCGGGGAGCTGTTTTTT.

This clone has more than one count but fewer than ten. V is TRBV21-1 and J is TRBJ1-2; the listed D gene, TRBD1, was not tested against the DNA. TRBV21-1 is termed a pseudogene. The CDR3 runs to 16 residues. This CDR3 reads CASSNPRGRGNYGYTF. DNA of the CDR3: TGTGCCAGCAGCAATCCCCGGGGCAGGGGAAACTATGGCTACACCTTC.

This clone has only a few counts. Other nucleotide sequences from this sample produce the same CDR3. CDR3 DNA: TGTGCCAGCAGTTTATCGAGGGACTATGGCTACACCTTC. This sequence encodes CASSLSRDYGYTF. V usage is TRBV27 and J usage is TRBJ1-2; no clear D gene. Germline values: CDR1 MNHEY, CDR2 SMNVEV (reference sequence). With 0 bases removed from V and 3 bases from J, the gap between germline ends came to 5 bases. The CDR3 is 13 residues long.

The chain uses TRBV7-2 and TRBJ2-3, with D possibly matching TRBD2 (5 bases). V was pared by 7 bases and J by 1 base, with 15 bases between. The CDR3 is 15 residues long. Germline CDR1 reads SGHTA; CDR2 reads FQGNSA. CDR3 in DNA: TGTGCCAGCACCCAAGGCGGGTCAGGCACAGATACGCAGTATTTT. Protein product: CASTQGGSGTDTQYF.

On this clone: The same CDR3 arises from other DNA sequences in this sample as well. The gene calls are TRBV6-1 and TRBJ2-7, with D perhaps TRBD1 or TRBD2 (5 bases each). CDR3 length: 14 amino acids. The ends were cut back, 3 bases at V and 2 bases at J, with 11 bases in the middle. Looked up from germline, CDR1 is MNHNS and CDR2 is SASEGT. DNA for the CDR3: TGTGCCAGCAGTGACCGGGACGGAGCCTACGAGCAGTACTTC. Encoded protein: CASSDRDGAYEQYF.

The gene calls are TRBV6-1 and TRBJ2-5; D perhaps matches TRBD1 (6 bases). CDR1 is MNHNS and CDR2 is SASEGT in the germline V gene. The CDR3 has 15 amino acids. The germline V and J ends were trimmed by 7 bases and 1 base, with 16 bases remaining between them. The CDR3 nucleotides are TGTGCCAGCACACAGGGCGGTATGCTCCAAGAGACCCAGTACTTC. Protein product: CASTQGGMLQETQYF.

This chain links TRBV5-6 with TRBJ2-2, with 7 bases identical to TRBD1. The CDR3 contains 15 residues. V shed 1 base, J shed 5 bases, and the junction held 5 bases outside the gene matches. CDR1 is SGHDT and CDR2 is YYEEEE in the germline V gene. The CDR3 spells CASSLYRGATGELFF. CDR3 sequence (DNA): TGTGCCAGCAGCTTGTACAGGGGAGCAACCGGGGAGCTGTTTTTT.

Concerning this clone itself: A junction end diverges from the germline sequence, so it may reflect a read error. J is TRBJ2-2 and V is TRBV18; 7 positions agree with TRBD2. This CDR3 region has 11 residues. The V gene's germline CDR1 is KGHSH and CDR2 LQKENI. The CDR3 DNA is TGTGCCAGCTCTCAGGGAGGGGAGCTGTCTTTT. Translation: CASSQGGELSF.

Note on this clone: The same CDR3 can be traced to other DNA sequences in this sample. V usage is TRBV27 and J usage is TRBJ2-3; possible D gene TRBD1, 7 bases. The V gene lost 6 bases and the J gene lost 6 bases, with 13 bases spanning the gap. From germline, CDR1 is MNHEY and CDR2 SMNVEV (reference sequence). The CDR3 consists of 13 residues. CDR3 protein: CASSPRGADTQYF. CDR3 in DNA: TGTGCCAGCAGCCCCAGGGGGGCGGATACGCAGTATTTT.

The rearrangement links TRBV5-1 to TRBJ2-5; TRBD2 matches at 11 bases. The germline CDR1 and CDR2 sequences are SGHRS and YFSETQ. V lost 4 bases and J lost 5; bases outside the gene matches: 16. CDR3 length: 18 amino acids. Here the CDR3 DNA reads TGCGCCAGCAGCGCCCTCGGAGGCCTAGCGGGAGGAGGGGAGACCCAGTACTTC. Translating gives CASSALGGLAGGGETQYF.

The chain uses TRBV15 and TRBJ2-5; 10 nucleotides align to TRBD1. This CDR3 spans 17 amino acids. Per the germline V gene, CDR1 is LNHNV and CDR2 is YYDKDF (reference sequence). The J segment lost 2 bases and the V segment lost 3 bases, leaving 9 bases of the junction unmatched. The CDR3 DNA follows: TGTGCCACCAGCAGGTTCCGGACAGGGGGTTTTCAAGAGACCCAGTACTTC. Its protein is CATSRFRTGGFQETQYF.

This sequence joins TRBV27 and TRBJ2-1; 7 nucleotides agree with TRBD2. With V trimmed by 5 bases and J by 4 bases, 11 bases remained unmatched. The CDR3 sequence is 16 residues long. CDR1 is MNHEY, CDR2 SMNVEV, per germline (reference sequence). This CDR3 reads CASSPPESGKYNEQFF. The CDR3 bases are TGTGCCAGCAGTCCGCCGGAAAGCGGGAAGTACAATGAGCAGTTCTTC.

The rearrangement joins TRBV5-1 to TRBJ2-1, with 9 bases aligning to TRBD1. The V gene's germline CDR1 is SGHRS and CDR2 YFSETQ. V shed 0 bases and J 1 base; nucleotides not matched to a gene: 5. There are 17 residues in the CDR3. The CDR3 reads CASSLEGQGISYNEQFF. CDR3 nucleotides: TGCGCCAGCAGCTTGGAGGGACAGGGTATATCCTACAATGAGCAGTTCTTC.

This chain joins TRBV9 and TRBJ2-3, with TRBD1 matching 7 bases. CDR1 is SGDLS and CDR2 is YYNGEE in the germline V gene. V lost 8 bases to trimming and J lost 0 bases; unmatched junction nucleotides: 6. The CDR3 loop spans 14 amino acids. CDR3 DNA sequence: TGTGCCAGTCGAGGGACAGCTAGCACAGATACGCAGTATTTT. Amino acid sequence: CASRGTASTDTQYF. The full variable domain, completed using reference TRBV9 and TRBJ2-3, is DSGVTQTPKHLITATGQRVTLRCSPRSGDLSVYWYQQSLDQGLQFLIQYYNGEERAKGNILERFSAQQFPDLHSELNLSSLELGDSALYFCASRGTASTDTQYFGPGTRLTVL.

With respect to this clone: This specimen includes other DNA sequences encoding the same CDR3. This chain connects TRBV13 to TRBJ1-1, with 8 positions matching TRBD1. CDR3 length: 12 residues. Germline loops: CDR1 PRHDT, CDR2 FYEKMQ (reference sequence). Trimming removed 5 bases from V and 5 bases from J; junction bases left unmatched: 1. The CDR3 sequence is CASSRQGTEAFF. Written as DNA, the CDR3 is TGTGCCAGCAGCAGACAGGGGACTGAAGCTTTCTTT.

This sequence joins TRBV6-1 and TRBJ2-2; D is uncertain. Germline CDR1 reads MNHNS; CDR2 reads SASEGT. Trimming removed 2 bases at V and 6 bases at J, with 10 bases between. This CDR3 comprises 14 residues. CDR3 amino acids: CASSENLVPGELFF. In nucleotides, the CDR3 is TGTGCCAGCAGTGAAAATCTGGTCCCCGGGGAGCTGTTTTTT.

V gene TRBV19 combines with J gene TRBJ1-5; D remains unclear. V lost 3 bases and J 1 base, leaving 10 bases between the germline ends. CDR3 size: 15 residues. The germline V gene has CDR1 LNHDA and CDR2 SQIVND (reference sequence). In nucleotides, the CDR3 is TGTGCCAGTAGTATTATGGTGAGGAGCAATCAGCCCCAGCATTTT. Amino acids: CASSIMVRSNQPQHF.